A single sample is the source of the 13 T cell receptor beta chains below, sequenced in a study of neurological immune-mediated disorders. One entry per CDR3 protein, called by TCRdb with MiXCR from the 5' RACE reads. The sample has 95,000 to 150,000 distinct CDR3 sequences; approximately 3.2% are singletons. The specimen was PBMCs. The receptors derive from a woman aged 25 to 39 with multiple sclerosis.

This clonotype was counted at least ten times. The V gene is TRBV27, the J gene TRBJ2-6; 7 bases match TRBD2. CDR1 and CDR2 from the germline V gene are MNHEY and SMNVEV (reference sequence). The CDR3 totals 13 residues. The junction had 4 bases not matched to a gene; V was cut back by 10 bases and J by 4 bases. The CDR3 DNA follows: TGTGCCACCGGGCGGGGGGGGGCCAACGTCCTGACTTTC. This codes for CATGRGGANVLTF. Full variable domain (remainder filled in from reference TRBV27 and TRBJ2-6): EAQVTQNPRYLITVTGKKLTVTCSQNMNHEYMSWYRQDPGLGLRQIYYSMNVEVTDKGDVPEGYKVSRKEKRNFPLILESPSPNQTSLYFCATGRGGANVLTFGAGSRLTVL.

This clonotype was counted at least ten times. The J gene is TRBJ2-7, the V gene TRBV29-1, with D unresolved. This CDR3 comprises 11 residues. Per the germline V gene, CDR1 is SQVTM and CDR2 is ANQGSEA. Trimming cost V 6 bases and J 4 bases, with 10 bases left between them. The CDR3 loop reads CSVADGYEQYF. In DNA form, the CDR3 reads TGCAGCGTCGCGGACGGTTACGAGCAGTACTTC.

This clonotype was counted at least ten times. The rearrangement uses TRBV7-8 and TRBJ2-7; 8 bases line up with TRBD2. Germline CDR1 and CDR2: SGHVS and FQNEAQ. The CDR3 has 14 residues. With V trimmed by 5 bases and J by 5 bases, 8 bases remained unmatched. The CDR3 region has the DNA TGTGCCAGCAGCGTAAGCGGGAGCAGCGACGAGCAGTACTTC. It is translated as CASSVSGSSDEQYF.

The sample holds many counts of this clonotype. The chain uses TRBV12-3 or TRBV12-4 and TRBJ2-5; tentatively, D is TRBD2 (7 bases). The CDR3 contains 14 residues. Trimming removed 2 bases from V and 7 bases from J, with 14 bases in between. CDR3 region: CASSLSRGRVTQYF. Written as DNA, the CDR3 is TGTGCCAGCAGTTTATCGAGGGGGAGGGTGACCCAGTACTTC.

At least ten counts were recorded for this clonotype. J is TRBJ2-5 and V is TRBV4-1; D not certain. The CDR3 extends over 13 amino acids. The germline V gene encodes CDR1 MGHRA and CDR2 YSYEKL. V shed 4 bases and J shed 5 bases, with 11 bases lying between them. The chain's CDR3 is CASSLSGEETQYF. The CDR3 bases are TGCGCCAGCAGCCTGTCGGGCGAGGAGACCCAGTACTTC.

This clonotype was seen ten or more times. CDR3 sequence: CASSFSGTGSNQPQHF. CDR3 DNA: TGTGCCAGCTCATTCTCCGGGACAGGGAGCAATCAGCCCCAGCATTTT. The chain combines TRBV18 with TRBJ1-5; 9 nucleotides agree with TRBD1. Germline V gene sequence: CDR1 KGHSH, CDR2 LQKENI. This CDR3 region has 16 residues. The ends lost 5 bases at V and 1 base at J; junction bases unmatched: 6.

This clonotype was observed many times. The CDR3 nucleotides read TGTGCCAGCAGCCAAGTGGGGGACTATGGCTACACCTTC. Its translation: CASSQVGDYGYTF. V and J are TRBV3-1 and TRBJ1-2; a possible D gene is TRBD1 (5 bases). The CDR3 runs to 13 residues. V was cut by 1 base and J by 3 bases, with 6 bases left in between. Germline CDR1 LGHDT, CDR2 YNNKEL (reference sequence).

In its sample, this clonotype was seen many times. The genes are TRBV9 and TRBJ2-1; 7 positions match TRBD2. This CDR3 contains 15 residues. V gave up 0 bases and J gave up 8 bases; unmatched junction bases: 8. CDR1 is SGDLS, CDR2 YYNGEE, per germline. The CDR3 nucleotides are TGTGCCAGCAGCGTAGCGTCTAGCGGCGGGTATGAGCAGTTCTTC. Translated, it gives CASSVASSGGYEQFF.

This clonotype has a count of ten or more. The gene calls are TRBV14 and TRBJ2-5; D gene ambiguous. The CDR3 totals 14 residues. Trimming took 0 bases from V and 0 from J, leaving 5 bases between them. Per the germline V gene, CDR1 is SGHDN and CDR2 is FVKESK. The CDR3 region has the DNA TGTGCCAGCAGCCAAGATTGGCACCAAGAGACCCAGTACTTC. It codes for CASSQDWHQETQYF.

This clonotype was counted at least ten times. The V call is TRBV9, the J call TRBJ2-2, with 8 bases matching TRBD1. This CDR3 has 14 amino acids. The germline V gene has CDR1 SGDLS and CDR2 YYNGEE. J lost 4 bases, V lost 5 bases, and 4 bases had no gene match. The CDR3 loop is CASSRTGGTGELFF. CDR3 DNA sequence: TGTGCCAGCAGTCGAACAGGGGGCACCGGGGAGCTGTTTTTT.

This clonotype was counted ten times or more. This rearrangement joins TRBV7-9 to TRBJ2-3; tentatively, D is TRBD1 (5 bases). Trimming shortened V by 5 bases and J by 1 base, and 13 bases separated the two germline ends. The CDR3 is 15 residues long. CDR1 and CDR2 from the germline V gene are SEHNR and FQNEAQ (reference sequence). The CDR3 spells CASSLLGPRTDTQYF. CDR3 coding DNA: TGTGCCAGCAGCCTACTGGGGCCCCGCACAGATACGCAGTATTTT.

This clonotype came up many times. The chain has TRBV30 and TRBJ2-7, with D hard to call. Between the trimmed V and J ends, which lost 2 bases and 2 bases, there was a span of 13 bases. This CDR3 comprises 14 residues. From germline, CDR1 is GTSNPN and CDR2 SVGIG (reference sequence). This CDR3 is CAWSKRRDTYEQYF. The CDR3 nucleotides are TGTGCCTGGAGTAAGAGGAGAGACACCTACGAGCAGTACTTC.

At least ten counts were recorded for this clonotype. This CDR3 reads CASSLSRGRSSYNSPLHF. CDR3 DNA sequence: TGTGCCAGCAGCCTTAGTCGTGGCAGGAGCTCCTATAATTCACCCCTCCACTTT. This chain connects TRBV7-2 to TRBJ1-6; D gene uncertain. From germline, CDR1 is SGHTA and CDR2 FQGNSA. V was trimmed by 5 bases and J by 0 bases, leaving 17 bases between them. The CDR3 is 18 residues long.